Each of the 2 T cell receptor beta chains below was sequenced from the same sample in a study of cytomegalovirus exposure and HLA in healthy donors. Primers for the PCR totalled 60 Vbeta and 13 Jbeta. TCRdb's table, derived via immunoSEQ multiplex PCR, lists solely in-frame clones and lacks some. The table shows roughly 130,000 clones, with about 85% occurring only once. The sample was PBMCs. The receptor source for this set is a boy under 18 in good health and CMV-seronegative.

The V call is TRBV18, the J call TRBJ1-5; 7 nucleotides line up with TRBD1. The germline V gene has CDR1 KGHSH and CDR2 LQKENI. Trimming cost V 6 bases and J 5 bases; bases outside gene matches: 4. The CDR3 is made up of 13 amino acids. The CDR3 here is CASSYRGDQPQHF. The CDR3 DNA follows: TGTGCCAGCTCCTACAGGGGAGATCAGCCCCAGCATTTT.

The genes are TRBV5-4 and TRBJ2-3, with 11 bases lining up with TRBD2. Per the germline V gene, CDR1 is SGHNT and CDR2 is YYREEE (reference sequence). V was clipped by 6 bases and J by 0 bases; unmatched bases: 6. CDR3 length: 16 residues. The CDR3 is CASNRLAGPSTDTQYF. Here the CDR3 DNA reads TGTGCCAGCAACAGACTAGCGGGGCCTAGCACAGATACGCAGTATTTT.